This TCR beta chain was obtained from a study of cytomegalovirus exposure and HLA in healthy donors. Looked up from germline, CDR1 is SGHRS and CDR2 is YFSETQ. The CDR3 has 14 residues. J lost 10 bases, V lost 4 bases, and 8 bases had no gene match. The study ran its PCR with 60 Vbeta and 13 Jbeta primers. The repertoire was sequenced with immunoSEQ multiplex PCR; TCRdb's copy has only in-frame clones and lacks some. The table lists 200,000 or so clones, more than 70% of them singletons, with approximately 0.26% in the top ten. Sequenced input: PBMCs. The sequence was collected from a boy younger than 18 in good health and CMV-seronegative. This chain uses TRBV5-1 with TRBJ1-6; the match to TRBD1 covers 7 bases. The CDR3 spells CASSPDRVNSPLHF. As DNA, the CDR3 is TGCGCCAGCAGCCCAGACAGGGTAAACTCACCCCTCCACTTT.